The 9 T cell receptor beta chains below were found in one sample sequenced in a study of T cell responses to AZD1222 COVID-19 vaccine. TCRdb's copy holds only in-frame clones and misses some; the assay was immunoSEQ multiplex PCR. This sample has about 56,000 clones, with around 90% found just once. The sample was peripheral blood, taken on day 0 of AZD1222 vaccination. The receptors were gathered from an adult in good health.

V gene TRBV20-1 combines with J gene TRBJ2-7; D unresolved. The V gene's germline CDR1 is DFQATT and CDR2 SNEGSKA (reference sequence). Trimming shortened V by 0 bases and J by 0 bases, and 0 bases separated the two germline ends. The CDR3 has 11 amino acids. The CDR3 spells CSARDSYEQYF. The CDR3 region has the DNA TGCAGTGCTAGAGACTCCTACGAGCAGTACTTC.

The rearrangement uses TRBV19 and TRBJ2-5; D is possibly TRBD2 (6 bases). The CDR3 is made up of 16 amino acids. Germline lookup yields CDR1 LNHDA and CDR2 SQIVND (reference sequence). The germline V and J ends were trimmed by 5 bases and 2 bases, with 18 bases remaining between them. This CDR3 reads CASSLRGSGAQETQYF. CDR3 coding DNA: TGTGCCAGTAGTCTCCGTGGTAGCGGAGCACAAGAGACCCAGTACTTC.

The V gene is TRBV12-3 or TRBV12-4, the J gene TRBJ2-1, with a weak D call TRBD1 (6 bases). With 4 bases removed from V and 7 bases from J, the gap between germline ends came to 11 bases. This CDR3 is 13 amino acids long. For the CDR3, the DNA is TGTGCCAGCAGTTATAACAGGGAGAATGAGCAGTTCTTC. Translated, it gives CASSYNRENEQFF.

This chain links TRBV25-1 with TRBJ1-2; tentative D call: TRBD1 (5 bases). This CDR3 has 14 residues. Germline V gene data show CDR1 as MGHDK and CDR2 as SYGVNS. Trimming shortened V by 3 bases and J by 2 bases, and 10 bases separated the two germline ends. CDR3 in DNA: TGTGCCAGCAGTGACGCGACAGTGAACTATGGCTACACCTTC. Amino acids: CASSDATVNYGYTF.

The CDR3 bases are TGTGCCACCCGGGACAGGGGAGACACTGAAGCTTTCTTT. The encoded protein is CATRDRGDTEAFF. The V call is TRBV19, the J call TRBJ1-1, with 10 nucleotides matching TRBD1. Trimming at V came to 10 bases and at J to 3 bases, leaving 5 bases not matched to a gene. In germline, CDR1 is LNHDA, CDR2 SQIVND (reference sequence). The CDR3 loop spans 13 amino acids.

V is TRBV5-1 and J is TRBJ1-2; possibly TRBD1 for D (6 bases). V was trimmed by 0 bases and J by 4 bases, leaving 10 bases between them. Germline assignment: CDR1 SGHRS and CDR2 YFSETQ. The CDR3 sequence is 14 residues long. CDR3 in amino acids: CASSLDGQTYGYTF. The CDR3 DNA reads TGCGCCAGCAGCTTGGATGGACAGACCTATGGCTACACCTTC.

The genes are TRBV2 and TRBJ2-7; D is unclear. CDR3 length: 14 amino acids. In germline, CDR1 is SNHLY, CDR2 FYNNEI. V was cut by 2 bases and J by 1 base, with 9 bases left in between. The CDR3 DNA sequence: TGTGCCAGCAGTGAATTGGTCGGATCCTACGAGCAGTACTTC. Amino acids: CASSELVGSYEQYF.

This clone was counted a single time. For the CDR3, the DNA is TGTGCCAGCAGCCAAGCTACAGGGGCGAACACTGAAGCTTTCTTT. This translates into CASSQATGANTEAFF. V usage is TRBV3-1 (or the pseudogene TRBV3-2) and J usage is TRBJ1-1; 7 bases line up with TRBD1. After removal of 1 base from V and 1 base from J, the junction contained 3 bases not matched to a gene. CDR1 is LGHDT, CDR2 YNNKEL, per germline (reference sequence). CDR3 length: 15 amino acids.

The chain has TRBV6-6 and TRBJ1-1; the D gene is possibly TRBD1 (6 bases). V gave up 2 bases and J gave up 0 bases, with 10 bases separating them. Per germline, CDR1 MNHNY and CDR2 SVGAGI (reference sequence). The CDR3 runs to 15 residues. Here the CDR3 DNA reads TGTGCCAGCAGTTACGGGGGGGGCTTGAACACTGAAGCTTTCTTT. Protein: CASSYGGGLNTEAFF.